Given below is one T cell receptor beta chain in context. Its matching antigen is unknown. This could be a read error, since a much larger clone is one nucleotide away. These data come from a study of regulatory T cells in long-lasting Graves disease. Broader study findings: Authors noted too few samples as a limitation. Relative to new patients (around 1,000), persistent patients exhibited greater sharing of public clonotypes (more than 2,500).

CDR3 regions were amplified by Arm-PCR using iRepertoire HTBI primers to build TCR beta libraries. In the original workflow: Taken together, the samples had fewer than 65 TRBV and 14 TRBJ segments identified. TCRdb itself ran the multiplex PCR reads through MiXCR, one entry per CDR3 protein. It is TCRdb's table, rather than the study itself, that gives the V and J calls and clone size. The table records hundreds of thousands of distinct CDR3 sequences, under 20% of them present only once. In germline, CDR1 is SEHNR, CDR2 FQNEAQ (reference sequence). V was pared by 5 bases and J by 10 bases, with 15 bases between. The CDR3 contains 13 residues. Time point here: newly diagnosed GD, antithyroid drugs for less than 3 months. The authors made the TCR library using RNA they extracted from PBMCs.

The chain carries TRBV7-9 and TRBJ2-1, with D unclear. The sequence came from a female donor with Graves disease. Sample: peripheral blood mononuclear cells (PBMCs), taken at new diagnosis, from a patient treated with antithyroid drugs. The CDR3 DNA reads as TGTGCCAGCAGCCCGCGACTCTCCTACGAGCAGTTCTTC. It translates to CASSPRLSYEQFF.